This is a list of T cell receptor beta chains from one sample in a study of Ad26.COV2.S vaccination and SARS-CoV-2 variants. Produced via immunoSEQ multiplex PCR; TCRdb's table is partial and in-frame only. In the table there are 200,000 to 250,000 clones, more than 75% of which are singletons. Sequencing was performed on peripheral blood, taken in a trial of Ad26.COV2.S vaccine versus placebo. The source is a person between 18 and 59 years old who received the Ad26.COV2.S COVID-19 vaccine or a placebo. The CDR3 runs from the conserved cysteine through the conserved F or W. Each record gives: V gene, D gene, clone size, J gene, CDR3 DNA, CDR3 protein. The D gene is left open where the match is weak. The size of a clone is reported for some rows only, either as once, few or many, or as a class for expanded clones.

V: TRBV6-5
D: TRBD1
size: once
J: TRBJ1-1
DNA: TGTGCCAGCTCCCGGGGGGGACAGGACACTGAAGCTTTCTTT
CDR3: CASSRGGQDTEAFF

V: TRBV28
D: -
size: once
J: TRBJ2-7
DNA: TGTGCCAGCAGTTATCAGACCGGGGCCTACGAGCAGTACTTC
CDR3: CASSYQTGAYEQYF

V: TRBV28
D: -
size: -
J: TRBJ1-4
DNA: TGTGCCAGCAGTTTATTAGGGTTAACTAATGAAAAACTGTTTTTT
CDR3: CASSLLGLTNEKLFF

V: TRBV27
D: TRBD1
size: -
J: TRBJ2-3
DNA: TGTGCCAGCAGACCCGGGACAGGGGGCCGTGCAGATACGCAGTATTTT
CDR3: CASRPGTGGRADTQYF

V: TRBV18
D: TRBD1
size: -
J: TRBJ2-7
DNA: TGTGCCAGCTCACCCGGCCAGGGGGCTTTGTACGAGCAGTACTTC
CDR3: CASSPGQGALYEQYF

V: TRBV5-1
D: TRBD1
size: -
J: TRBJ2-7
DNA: TGCGCCAGCAGCTTTGGACAGGGGGTAACCTACGAGCAGTACTTC
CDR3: CASSFGQGVTYEQYF

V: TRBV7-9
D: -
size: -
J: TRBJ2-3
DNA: TGTGCCAGCAGTCCCCATGCAAGCACAGATACGCAGTATTTT
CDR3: CASSPHASTDTQYF

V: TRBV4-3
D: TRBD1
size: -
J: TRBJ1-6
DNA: TGCGCCAGCAGCCAAGAGTGGACAGGGGGTAATTCACCCCTCCACTTT
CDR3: CASSQEWTGGNSPLHF

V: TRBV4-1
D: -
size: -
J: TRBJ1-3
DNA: TGCGCCAGCAGCCAAGAGGGGTCGTATGGAAACACCATATATTTT
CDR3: CASSQEGSYGNTIYF

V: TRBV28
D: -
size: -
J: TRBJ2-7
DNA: TGTGCCAGCAGTTACCGGGCCTACGAGCAGTACTTC
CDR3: CASSYRAYEQYF

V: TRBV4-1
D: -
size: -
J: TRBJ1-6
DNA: TGCGCCAGCAGCCAAGATCCCAAACTCCTCCACTTT
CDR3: CASSQDPKLLHF

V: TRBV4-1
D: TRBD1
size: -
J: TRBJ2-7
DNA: TGCGCCAGCAGCCAGGCCCCGGACAGGGCCGAGCAGTACTTC
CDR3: CASSQAPDRAEQYF

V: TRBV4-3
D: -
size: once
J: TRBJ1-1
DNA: TGCGCCAGCAGCCCCGGGGGGGTGAACACTGAAGCTTTCTTT
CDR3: CASSPGGVNTEAFF

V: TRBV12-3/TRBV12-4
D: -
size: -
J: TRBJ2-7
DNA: TGTGCCAGCAGTTTACAGGGGTACTACGAGCAGTACTTC
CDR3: CASSLQGYYEQYF

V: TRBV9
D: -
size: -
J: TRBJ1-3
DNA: TGTGCCAGCAGCGCCGATGGGAGGGGATGGGCTGGAAACACCATATATTTT
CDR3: CASSADGRGWAGNTIYF

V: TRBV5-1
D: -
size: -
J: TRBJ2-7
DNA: TGCGCCAGCAGCTTGGCCGGGGGACTCGTCTCCTACGAGCAGTACTTC
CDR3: CASSLAGGLVSYEQYF

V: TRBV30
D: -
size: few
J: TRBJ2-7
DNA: TGTGCCTGGAGTAGGGGGGATTCCTACGAGCAGTACTTC
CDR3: CAWSRGDSYEQYF

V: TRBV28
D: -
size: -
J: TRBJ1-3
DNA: TGTGCCAGCAGTTCTTTCCCGGGTGGCTCTGGAAACACCATATATTTT
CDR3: CASSSFPGGSGNTIYF

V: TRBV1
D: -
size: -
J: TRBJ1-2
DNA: TGCACCAGCAGCCAAGAAAAGACAGACAACTATGGCTACACCTTC
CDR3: CTSSQEKTDNYGYTF

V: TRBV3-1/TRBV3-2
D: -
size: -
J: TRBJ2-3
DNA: TGTGCCAGCAGCTCGGGCGTACTAGCCAGCACAGATACGCAGTATTTT
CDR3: CASSSGVLASTDTQYF

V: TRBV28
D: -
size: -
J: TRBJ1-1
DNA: TGTGCCAGCAGTCCAGGGGTAACTGAAGCTTTCTTT
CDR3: CASSPGVTEAFF

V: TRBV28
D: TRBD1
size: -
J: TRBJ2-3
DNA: TGTGCCAGCAGTTTCAAGGCAGGGGGCGTTGGTGGCACAGATACGCAGTATTTT
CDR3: CASSFKAGGVGGTDTQYF

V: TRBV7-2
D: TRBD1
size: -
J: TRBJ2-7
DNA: TGTGCCAGCAGCTTAGGAGGGGGCAGAAAGGCCTACGAGCAGTACTTC
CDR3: CASSLGGGRKAYEQYF

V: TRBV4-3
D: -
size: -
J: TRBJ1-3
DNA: TGCGCCAGCAGCCTCAACTCGGGGTCTGGAAACACCATATATTTT
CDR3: CASSLNSGSGNTIYF

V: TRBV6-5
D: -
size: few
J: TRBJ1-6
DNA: TGTGCCAGCAGACCAGACTGGGAGGGCTCACCCCTCCACTTT
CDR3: CASRPDWEGSPLHF

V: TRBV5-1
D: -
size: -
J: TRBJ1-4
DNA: TGCGCCAGCAGCTTGGGGGCGGCTAATGAAAAACTGTTTTTT
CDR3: CASSLGAANEKLFF

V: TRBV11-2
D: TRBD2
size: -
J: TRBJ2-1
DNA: TGTGCCAGCAGCCGACTAGCGGGAGCCTACAATGAGCAGTTCTTC
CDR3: CASSRLAGAYNEQFF

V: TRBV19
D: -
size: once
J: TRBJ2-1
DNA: TGTGCCAGTAGTACCACCGGGGGCAATGAGCAGTTCTTC
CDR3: CASSTTGGNEQFF

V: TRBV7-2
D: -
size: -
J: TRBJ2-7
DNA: TGTGCCAGCAGCTTCCTGCCTTTCGTGGGCATTTCCTACGAGCAGTACTTC
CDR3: CASSFLPFVGISYEQYF

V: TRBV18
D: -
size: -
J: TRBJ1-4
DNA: TGTGCCAGCACAGGTTCCAATGAAAAACTGTTTTTT
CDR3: CASTGSNEKLFF

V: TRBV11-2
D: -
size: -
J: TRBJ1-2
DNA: TGTGCCAGCAGCCCCACAAGGACGTCAGCTAACTATGGCTACACCTTC
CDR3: CASSPTRTSANYGYTF

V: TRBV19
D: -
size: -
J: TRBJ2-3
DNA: TGTGCCAGTAGCCCCGACGGGCCATTCCGCACAGATACGCAGTATTTT
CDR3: CASSPDGPFRTDTQYF

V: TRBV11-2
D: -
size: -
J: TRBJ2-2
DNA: TGTGCCAGCAGCTTAAGAGAGAGCACCGGGGAGCTGTTTTTT
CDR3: CASSLRESTGELFF

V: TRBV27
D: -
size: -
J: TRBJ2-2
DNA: TGTGCCAGCAGTTTCGGTCTATTAGGCGGGGAGCTGTTTTTT
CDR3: CASSFGLLGGELFF

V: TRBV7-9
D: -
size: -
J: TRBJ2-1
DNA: TGTGCCAGCAGCGAGGACAGTTACAATGAGCAGTTCTTC
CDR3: CASSEDSYNEQFF

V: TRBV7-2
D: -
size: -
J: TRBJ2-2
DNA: TGTGCCAGCAGCTTCAGCGCTTCCAGCGTAATCGGGGAGCTGTTTTTT
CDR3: CASSFSASSVIGELFF

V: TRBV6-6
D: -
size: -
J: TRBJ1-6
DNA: TGTGCCAGCACCTCCCCAAGGGCCAACGTGGATTCACCCCTCCACTTT
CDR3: CASTSPRANVDSPLHF

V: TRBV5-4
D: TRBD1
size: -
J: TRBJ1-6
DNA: TGTGCCAGCAGCTTTTCCGGGACAGGGGGCCTCCGTTCTTCACCCCTCCACTTT
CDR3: CASSFSGTGGLRSSPLHF

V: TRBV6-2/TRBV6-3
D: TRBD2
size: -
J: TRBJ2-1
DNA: TGTGCCAGCAGCGGACTAGCGGGAGACTACAATGAGCAGTTCTTC
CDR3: CASSGLAGDYNEQFF

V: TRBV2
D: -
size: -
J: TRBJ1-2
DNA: TGTGCCAGCAGGGACGACAGCTATGGCTACACCTTC
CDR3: CASRDDSYGYTF

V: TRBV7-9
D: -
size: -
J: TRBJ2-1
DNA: TGTGCCAGCAGTCAAGACGGGGGCTCCTACAATGAGCAGTTCTTC
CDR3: CASSQDGGSYNEQFF